A selection of T cell receptor beta chains follows, all from one sample in a study of a mutant IDH1 vaccine in newly diagnosed glioma. The assay was immunoSEQ multiplex PCR, and TCRdb's table has in-frame clones only and misses some. The sample includes about 50,000 clones, 80% to 90% of them seen just once. The antigens these receptors bind are not known. The sequencing here drew on PBMCs, taken from a glioma patient whose treatment included an IDH1 peptide vaccine. These receptors came from a woman younger than 35 with glioma. Each CDR3 is given with its conserved first and last residue. D genes are given only for firm matches. Clone size is stated in some rows and not others, as once, few, many or a class when expanded.

D gene: -
V gene: TRBV6-1
J gene: TRBJ2-3
clone size: once
CDR3 DNA: TGTGCCAGCAGTGAACGGGGGACAGATACGCAGTATTTT
CDR3 protein: CASSERGTDTQYF

D gene: -
V gene: TRBV2
J gene: TRBJ1-2
clone size: -
CDR3 DNA: TGTGCCTCCGGGCGGATGATGATTGACTACACCTTC
CDR3 protein: CASGRMMIDYTF

D gene: -
V gene: TRBV5-1
J gene: TRBJ1-3
clone size: -
CDR3 DNA: TGCGCCAGCAGCTTGAGAGGGCTGACTGGAAACACCATATATTTT
CDR3 protein: CASSLRGLTGNTIYF

D gene: -
V gene: TRBV5-1
J gene: TRBJ2-2
clone size: -
CDR3 DNA: TGCGCCAGCAGCTTGATGTCAGTGGGGGAGCTGTTTTTT
CDR3 protein: CASSLMSVGELFF

D gene: -
V gene: TRBV5-1
J gene: TRBJ2-7
clone size: once
CDR3 DNA: TGCGCCAGCAGCCCTGGTCGGCAGGTTTACGAGCAGTACTTC
CDR3 protein: CASSPGRQVYEQYF

D gene: -
V gene: TRBV2
J gene: TRBJ1-4
clone size: -
CDR3 DNA: TGTGCCAGCAGTGAAGCGTTACCTGGGGAAAAACTGTTTTTT
CDR3 protein: CASSEALPGEKLFF

D gene: TRBD2
V gene: TRBV11-2
J gene: TRBJ2-5
clone size: -
CDR3 DNA: TGTGCCAGCAGCCTAGCGGGAGGGGGAGAGACCCAGTACTTC
CDR3 protein: CASSLAGGGETQYF

D gene: TRBD2
V gene: TRBV9
J gene: TRBJ2-5
clone size: -
CDR3 DNA: TGTGCCAGCAGCCCACGACTAGCGGGACCCGAAGGGACCCAGTACTTC
CDR3 protein: CASSPRLAGPEGTQYF

D gene: TRBD2
V gene: TRBV7-9
J gene: TRBJ2-7
clone size: -
CDR3 DNA: TGTGCCAGCAGCCTTCTTGGCGGGGGACTATCCAATTACGAGCAGTACTTC
CDR3 protein: CASSLLGGGLSNYEQYF

D gene: TRBD1
V gene: TRBV19
J gene: TRBJ1-1
clone size: -
CDR3 DNA: TGTGCCAGTAGTTCCTGGGGACAGGAGACTGAAGCTTTCTTT
CDR3 protein: CASSSWGQETEAFF

D gene: -
V gene: TRBV14
J gene: TRBJ2-4
clone size: few
CDR3 DNA: TGTGCCAGCAGCCCTGGCCCCCTAACAGGGAGTGCCAAAAACATTCAGTACTTC
CDR3 protein: CASSPGPLTGSAKNIQYF

D gene: TRBD1
V gene: TRBV5-4
J gene: TRBJ1-1
clone size: few
CDR3 DNA: TGTGCCAGCAGCTTGGCGACAGGGCATGCTTTCTTT
CDR3 protein: CASSLATGHAFF

D gene: -
V gene: TRBV2
J gene: TRBJ1-2
clone size: -
CDR3 DNA: TGTGCCGGCCGGGACCGCCTCTATGGCTACACCTTC
CDR3 protein: CAGRDRLYGYTF

D gene: -
V gene: TRBV11-2
J gene: TRBJ1-2
clone size: -
CDR3 DNA: TGTGCCAGCAGCTCGGGTTTTGGACTGGTCCATGGCTACACCTTC
CDR3 protein: CASSSGFGLVHGYTF

D gene: -
V gene: TRBV10-3
J gene: TRBJ1-1
clone size: -
CDR3 DNA: TGTGCCATCAGTGGGGTCCATATATTGACTGAAGCTTTCTTT
CDR3 protein: CAISGVHILTEAFF

D gene: -
V gene: TRBV4-3
J gene: TRBJ1-1
clone size: -
CDR3 DNA: TGCGCCAGCAGCCAAGATGGGTCGGGGCAGGGAGGTGAAGCTTTCTTT
CDR3 protein: CASSQDGSGQGGEAFF

D gene: -
V gene: TRBV5-1
J gene: TRBJ2-7
clone size: -
CDR3 DNA: TGCGCCAGCGCGGCAGGGAACGAGCAGTACTTC
CDR3 protein: CASAAGNEQYF

D gene: -
V gene: TRBV19
J gene: TRBJ2-1
clone size: -
CDR3 DNA: TGTGCCAGTAGTCCCTTAGGTCCGGGATTGGTCAATGAGCAGTTCTTC
CDR3 protein: CASSPLGPGLVNEQFF

D gene: -
V gene: TRBV14
J gene: TRBJ2-1
clone size: -
CDR3 DNA: TGTGCCAGCAGCCAAGGAGGGGGCCTCAGCGGGGACTCCTACAATGAGCAGTTCTTC
CDR3 protein: CASSQGGGLSGDSYNEQFF

D gene: -
V gene: TRBV5-4
J gene: TRBJ2-1
clone size: -
CDR3 DNA: TGTGCCAGCAGCTTGCCCACAGGGTACAATGAGCAGTTCTTC
CDR3 protein: CASSLPTGYNEQFF

D gene: TRBD1
V gene: TRBV29-1
J gene: TRBJ2-7
clone size: -
CDR3 DNA: TGCAGCGTTGGGGGGACAGGGTCTACCTACGAGCAGTACTTC
CDR3 protein: CSVGGTGSTYEQYF

D gene: TRBD1
V gene: TRBV20-1
J gene: TRBJ2-7
clone size: once
CDR3 DNA: TGCAGTGCTAAAGGGACAGTTGAGCAGTACTTC
CDR3 protein: CSAKGTVEQYF

D gene: -
V gene: TRBV5-1
J gene: TRBJ1-1
clone size: -
CDR3 DNA: TGCGCCAGCAGCTTGGCATGGAAGTACACTGAAGCTTTCTTT
CDR3 protein: CASSLAWKYTEAFF

D gene: -
V gene: TRBV10-3
J gene: TRBJ1-1
clone size: -
CDR3 DNA: TGTGCCATCAGTGACCAGAACACTGAAGCTTTCTTT
CDR3 protein: CAISDQNTEAFF

D gene: -
V gene: TRBV12-5
J gene: TRBJ1-6
clone size: -
CDR3 DNA: TGTGCTAGTGGTTTGTCGTCAGGATCGGCGAGTAATTCACCCCTCCACTTT
CDR3 protein: CASGLSSGSASNSPLHF

D gene: TRBD1
V gene: TRBV14
J gene: TRBJ2-3
clone size: -
CDR3 DNA: TGTGCCAGCAGCCATGCCGGGACAGCTGTAGGGACAGATACGCAGTATTTT
CDR3 protein: CASSHAGTAVGTDTQYF

D gene: -
V gene: TRBV6-5
J gene: TRBJ1-6
clone size: -
CDR3 DNA: TGTGCCAGCAGTTGGCGCCGGGTTAATTCACCCCTCCACTTT
CDR3 protein: CASSWRRVNSPLHF

D gene: TRBD1
V gene: TRBV7-2
J gene: TRBJ1-3
clone size: -
CDR3 DNA: TGTGCCAGCAGCTTAGGGCTATCTACAGGGGGCCAAGGAAACACCATATATTTT
CDR3 protein: CASSLGLSTGGQGNTIYF

D gene: TRBD2
V gene: TRBV5-4
J gene: TRBJ2-5
clone size: -
CDR3 DNA: TGTGCCAGCAGTCCTGCAAAACAGCGGGGAAGAGAGACCCAGTACTTC
CDR3 protein: CASSPAKQRGRETQYF

D gene: -
V gene: TRBV11-1
J gene: TRBJ1-1
clone size: -
CDR3 DNA: TGTGCCAGCAGCTATAGACAGGTGAACACTGAAGCTTTCTTT
CDR3 protein: CASSYRQVNTEAFF

D gene: -
V gene: TRBV6-4
J gene: TRBJ1-1
clone size: -
CDR3 DNA: TGTGCCAGCAGTGCTGGACAGAACCAGAACACTGAAGCTTTCTTT
CDR3 protein: CASSAGQNQNTEAFF

D gene: -
V gene: TRBV7-6
J gene: TRBJ1-1
clone size: few
CDR3 DNA: TGTGCCAGCAGCTTAGTAGGCGGCGGGGAAGCTTTCTTT
CDR3 protein: CASSLVGGGEAFF

D gene: TRBD1
V gene: TRBV5-8
J gene: TRBJ2-1
clone size: -
CDR3 DNA: TGTGCCAGCAGCCCCGGACAGGGGGGCTACAATGAGCAGTTCTTC
CDR3 protein: CASSPGQGGYNEQFF

D gene: TRBD1
V gene: TRBV27
J gene: TRBJ1-1
clone size: -
CDR3 DNA: TGTGCCAGCAGTTTAAGGCAGGGGGCTTCTGAAGCTTTCTTT
CDR3 protein: CASSLRQGASEAFF

D gene: TRBD1
V gene: TRBV12-5
J gene: TRBJ2-1
clone size: -
CDR3 DNA: TGTGCTAGTGGTTTGATTCCCTCCCCCGGGACAGGGCAGTACAATGAGCAGTTCTTC
CDR3 protein: CASGLIPSPGTGQYNEQFF

D gene: -
V gene: TRBV6-1
J gene: TRBJ1-2
clone size: -
CDR3 DNA: TGTGCCAGCAGCTCGACAGGCAACTATGGCTACACCTTC
CDR3 protein: CASSSTGNYGYTF

D gene: TRBD1
V gene: TRBV7-3
J gene: TRBJ1-2
clone size: -
CDR3 DNA: TGTGCCAGCAGCTTCGCCGGGACAGCTAACTATGGCTACACCTTC
CDR3 protein: CASSFAGTANYGYTF

D gene: -
V gene: TRBV6-1
J gene: TRBJ2-1
clone size: once
CDR3 DNA: TGTGCCAGCAGTGAAGTGGGGAATGAGCAGTTCTTC
CDR3 protein: CASSEVGNEQFF

D gene: TRBD2
V gene: TRBV7-3
J gene: TRBJ2-1
clone size: -
CDR3 DNA: TGTGCCAGCAGCTTAACCAGCGGGAGATCCAATGAGCAGTTCTTC
CDR3 protein: CASSLTSGRSNEQFF

D gene: TRBD2
V gene: TRBV7-9
J gene: TRBJ2-5
clone size: -
CDR3 DNA: TGTGCCACCGGGGGGGCCCAAGAGACCCAGTACTTC
CDR3 protein: CATGGAQETQYF

D gene: -
V gene: TRBV10-3
J gene: TRBJ1-1
clone size: -
CDR3 DNA: TGTGCCACCGGAGTTAAGGGGAAGGACGCTGAAGCTTTCTTT
CDR3 protein: CATGVKGKDAEAFF

D gene: -
V gene: TRBV5-6
J gene: TRBJ1-2
clone size: -
CDR3 DNA: TGTGCCAGCAGCTTGAGGCAGAGTAACTATGGCTACACCTTC
CDR3 protein: CASSLRQSNYGYTF

D gene: -
V gene: TRBV6-1
J gene: TRBJ2-5
clone size: -
CDR3 DNA: TGTGCCAGCATAGAACAGGGGTATGGGAGGGAGACCCAGTACTTC
CDR3 protein: CASIEQGYGRETQYF

D gene: -
V gene: TRBV5-5
J gene: TRBJ2-5
clone size: -
CDR3 DNA: TGTGCCAGCAGCCTCGAGGAAGAGACCCAGTACTTC
CDR3 protein: CASSLEEETQYF

D gene: -
V gene: TRBV19
J gene: TRBJ1-3
clone size: -
CDR3 DNA: TGTGCCAGTAGTTTAAGGACCGCCGGAAACACCATATATTTT
CDR3 protein: CASSLRTAGNTIYF

D gene: TRBD1
V gene: TRBV30
J gene: TRBJ1-4
clone size: few
CDR3 DNA: TGTGCCTCCGGACAGGATAATGAAAAACTGTTTTTT
CDR3 protein: CASGQDNEKLFF

D gene: TRBD1
V gene: TRBV19
J gene: TRBJ2-7
clone size: -
CDR3 DNA: TGTGCCAGTAGTATGGGGACAGGGGGCTACGAGCAGTACTTC
CDR3 protein: CASSMGTGGYEQYF

D gene: TRBD1
V gene: TRBV6-5
J gene: TRBJ2-7
clone size: -
CDR3 DNA: TGTGCCAGCAGTTACTCTGGGACAGGGGGCTACGAGCAGTACTTC
CDR3 protein: CASSYSGTGGYEQYF

D gene: TRBD2
V gene: TRBV5-1
J gene: TRBJ2-4
clone size: -
CDR3 DNA: TGCGCCAGCAGCTTTGATGGCCTAGCGGGAGCGGGGGTCAAAAACATTCAGTACTTC
CDR3 protein: CASSFDGLAGAGVKNIQYF

D gene: -
V gene: TRBV5-1
J gene: TRBJ2-1
clone size: -
CDR3 DNA: TGCGCCAGCAGCTCCGGGGGTCTAGAGGGCTACAATGAGCAGTTCTTC
CDR3 protein: CASSSGGLEGYNEQFF

D gene: TRBD1
V gene: TRBV5-5
J gene: TRBJ1-3
clone size: few
CDR3 DNA: TGTGCCAGCAGCGCTACCGTACAGGGGGTAGCTGGAAACACCATATATTTT
CDR3 protein: CASSATVQGVAGNTIYF

D gene: TRBD1
V gene: TRBV7-8
J gene: TRBJ1-6
clone size: -
CDR3 DNA: TGTGCCAGCAGCTTCGGGACAGGGAGGGGTTCACCCCTCCACTTT
CDR3 protein: CASSFGTGRGSPLHF

D gene: TRBD1
V gene: TRBV5-6
J gene: TRBJ2-5
clone size: -
CDR3 DNA: TGTGCCAGCAGCTTTAGGGCCGGGACAGAAGGGACCCAGTACTTC
CDR3 protein: CASSFRAGTEGTQYF

D gene: TRBD1
V gene: TRBV13
J gene: TRBJ2-7
clone size: -
CDR3 DNA: TGTGCCAGCAGCCCGAATACAGGGGGCGGCAAGTCCTACGAGCAGTACTTC
CDR3 protein: CASSPNTGGGKSYEQYF

D gene: TRBD1
V gene: TRBV27
J gene: TRBJ2-7
clone size: -
CDR3 DNA: TGTGCCAGCAGTTGGACAGGGGGCCACGAGCAGTACTTC
CDR3 protein: CASSWTGGHEQYF

D gene: TRBD1
V gene: TRBV19
J gene: TRBJ2-7
clone size: -
CDR3 DNA: TGTGCCAGTGGGACAGGGGGCTCCTACGAGCAGTACTTC
CDR3 protein: CASGTGGSYEQYF

D gene: TRBD1
V gene: TRBV14
J gene: TRBJ1-2
clone size: -
CDR3 DNA: TGTGCCAGCAGCCCGACAGGGTTGGATGGCGCTCACACCTTC
CDR3 protein: CASSPTGLDGAHTF